This is a list of T cell receptor beta chains from one sample in a study of T cells after yellow fever vaccination. TCRdb itself ran the 5' RACE reads through MiXCR, one entry per CDR3 protein. The table has fewer than 350,000 distinct CDR3 sequences, 4% to 5.5% seen once. The sample here was PBMCs, taken 15 days after the yellow fever booster vaccination. These receptors were taken from a man younger than 30 who received the YFV17D yellow fever vaccine. CDR3s include the opening cysteine and the closing phenylalanine or tryptophan. A D gene is named only where the DNA matches it firmly. Expanded clones get a size class; other rows say once, few or many, or leave the size out.

D gene,J gene,clone size,V gene,CDR3 protein,CDR3 DNA
-,TRBJ1-2,many,TRBV20-1,CSARDPGRAVGGYTF,TGCAGTGCTAGAGATCCTGGGAGGGCGGTGGGGGGCTACACCTTC
-,TRBJ1-1,-,TRBV7-9,CASSFGTNMNTEAFF,TGTGCCAGCAGCTTCGGGACAAACATGAACACTGAAGCTTTCTTT
-,TRBJ1-1,many,TRBV7-3,CASSSGAANTEAFF,TGTGCCAGCAGCTCGGGGGCCGCGAACACTGAAGCTTTCTTT
-,TRBJ2-7,few,TRBV7-2,CASCAGTLYEQYF,TGTGCCAGCTGCGCGGGGACCCTCTACGAGCAGTACTTC
-,TRBJ1-3,-,TRBV5-1,CASSLVGLTPGNTIYF,TGCGCCAGCAGCTTGGTGGGACTTACTCCGGGAAACACCATATATTTT
TRBD1,TRBJ1-6,-,TRBV19,CATRTGYNSPLHF,TGTGCCACCAGGACAGGTTATAATTCACCCCTCCACTTT
-,TRBJ1-2,-,TRBV2,CASQAVPFNYGYTF,TGTGCCAGCCAAGCGGTACCTTTCAACTATGGCTACACCTTC
-,TRBJ2-1,many,TRBV7-2,CASSSRGGGKLQEQFF,TGTGCCAGCAGCTCCCGAGGGGGGGGGAAGTTGCAGGAGCAGTTCTTC
-,TRBJ2-3,few,TRBV6-2/TRBV6-3,CASSDALTDTQYF,TGTGCCAGCAGCGACGCCCTCACAGATACGCAGTATTTT
TRBD2,TRBJ2-5,many,TRBV27,CASSLGSSGLAVRTQYF,TGTGCCAGCAGTTTAGGTTCCTCGGGACTAGCCGTGCGGACCCAGTACTTC
-,TRBJ1-5,many,TRBV6-6,CASSSPDENQPQHF,TGTGCCAGCAGTTCCCCGGACGAAAATCAGCCCCAGCATTTT
-,TRBJ1-2,few,TRBV10-3,CAISESPGAYGYTF,TGTGCCATCAGTGAGTCCCCGGGGGCCTATGGCTACACCTTC
TRBD1,TRBJ2-7,-,TRBV11-3,CASSLGTGGDYEQYF,TGTGCCAGCAGCCTAGGGACAGGGGGCGATTACGAGCAGTACTTC
-,TRBJ2-3,many,TRBV3-1,CASSQSDTQYF,TGTGCCAGCAGCCAATCAGATACGCAGTATTTT
-,TRBJ1-4,-,TRBV20-1,CSARGSPGEKLFF,TGCAGTGCTAGGGGGTCGCCAGGAGAAAAACTGTTTTTT
-,TRBJ1-2,few,TRBV7-9,CASSLVGNHYGYTF,TGTGCCAGCAGCTTAGTAGGCAACCACTATGGCTACACCTTC
-,TRBJ1-1,few,TRBV18,CASSPRGGAYTEAFF,TGTGCCAGCTCACCCCGGGGAGGCGCCTACACTGAAGCTTTCTTT
-,TRBJ2-3,many,TRBV29-1,CSVDFKGSADTQYF,TGCAGCGTTGACTTCAAGGGAAGCGCAGATACGCAGTATTTT
-,TRBJ1-2,many,TRBV6-1,CASSETQDGYGYTF,TGTGCCAGCAGTGAAACCCAGGACGGCTATGGCTACACCTTC
-,TRBJ2-3,-,TRBV7-2,CASSSRGRGGTDTQYF,TGTGCCAGCAGCTCTAGGGGGCGGGGGGGCACAGATACGCAGTATTTT
-,TRBJ1-2,many,TRBV7-2,CASGFGQSTRGYTF,TGTGCCAGCGGGTTCGGACAGTCAACCCGCGGCTACACCTTC
-,TRBJ1-1,few,TRBV7-2,CASSLLIRPLDF,TGTGCCAGCAGCTTACTCATCAGGCCCCTAGACTTT
-,TRBJ2-2,-,TRBV3-1,CASSRATGELFF,TGTGCCAGCAGCCGAGCCACCGGGGAGCTGTTTTTT
-,TRBJ1-6,many,TRBV5-1,CASRRWGEKSPLHF,TGCGCCAGCAGGCGGTGGGGCGAGAAGTCACCCCTCCACTTT
-,TRBJ2-7,many,TRBV7-9,CASSPGLYYGQYF,TGTGCCAGCAGTCCCGGCCTTTACTACGGGCAGTACTTC